Below, 6 T cell receptor beta chains from the same sample are listed, as sequenced in a study of blood T cell repertoires in COVID-19. TCRdb keeps only in-frame clones here, not all; method: immunoSEQ multiplex PCR. This table has 200,000 to 250,000 clones, about 90% appearing once. The specimen sequenced was PBMCs or T cells enriched from blood (not recorded which). Every receptor here comes from a man aged 30 to 45 who had recovered from COVID-19.

The J gene is TRBJ2-7, the V gene TRBV5-1, with TRBD1 identical over 11 bases. The CDR3 has 15 amino acids. Germline lookup yields CDR1 SGHRS and CDR2 YFSETQ. Trimming removed 5 bases from V and 1 base from J; junction bases left unmatched: 5. CDR3 loop: CASRPGTGGSYEQYF. The CDR3 bases are TGCGCCAGCAGACCCGGGACAGGGGGATCCTACGAGCAGTACTTC. Using reference TRBV5-1 and TRBJ2-7 for the parts outside the CDR3, the full variable domain is KAGVTQTPRYLIKTRGQQVTLSCSPISGHRSVSWYQQTPGQGLQFLFEYFSETQRNKGNFPGRFSGRQFSNSRSEMNVSTLELGDSALYLCASRPGTGGSYEQYFGPGTRLTVT.

This chain links TRBV29-1 with TRBJ1-1; D is perhaps TRBD1 (6 bases). This CDR3 has 14 residues. Trimming left V 6 bases short and J 0 bases short, with 14 bases between. CDR1 and CDR2 (germline): SQVTM, ANQGSEA. CDR3 residues: CSVQGGGVNTEAFF. CDR3 coding DNA: TGCAGCGTACAAGGGGGAGGGGTGAACACTGAAGCTTTCTTT.

Regarding this clone: Other DNA sequences of this sample code for an identical CDR3. V gene TRBV27 combines with J gene TRBJ1-5; D is unresolved. This CDR3 has 13 residues. V lost 3 bases and J lost 2, with 5 bases in between. Germline values: CDR1 MNHEY, CDR2 SMNVEV (reference sequence). The CDR3 coding sequence is TGTGCCAGCAGTTTCTCAGGCAATCAGCCCCAGCATTTT. The encoded protein is CASSFSGNQPQHF.

The V and J genes are TRBV4-1 and TRBJ2-5; TRBD1 is a possible D gene (6 bases). This CDR3 contains 15 residues. Germline CDR1 reads MGHRA; CDR2 reads YSYEKL. The germline V and J ends were trimmed by 0 bases and 5 bases, with 13 bases remaining between them. CDR3 amino acids: CASSQEGGPAETQYF. The CDR3 DNA is TGCGCCAGCAGCCAAGAAGGGGGACCGGCGGAGACCCAGTACTTC.

The chain combines TRBV9 with TRBJ1-2, with 8 bases lining up with TRBD1. The CDR3 contains 12 residues. Germline CDR1 and CDR2: SGDLS and YYNGEE. Trimming removed 8 bases from V and 4 bases from J; junction bases left unmatched: 4. The CDR3 DNA is TGTGCCAGTGGACAGGGCACCTATGGCTACACCTTC. Residues: CASGQGTYGYTF. Filled out from reference TRBV9 and TRBJ1-2, the complete variable domain reads DSGVTQTPKHLITATGQRVTLRCSPRSGDLSVYWYQQSLDQGLQFLIQYYNGEERAKGNILERFSAQQFPDLHSELNLSSLELGDSALYFCASGQGTYGYTFGSGTRLTVV.

The genes are TRBV18 and TRBJ1-1, with D perhaps TRBD1 (6 bases). This CDR3 region has 16 residues. CDR1 KGHSH and CDR2 LQKENI come from the germline V gene. The V end lost 3 bases, the J end lost 0 bases, and 14 bases lay between the germline ends. CDR3 nucleotide sequence: TGTGCCAGCTCACCTTGGACAGACCCAATGAACACTGAAGCTTTCTTT. It specifies CASSPWTDPMNTEAFF.